This TCR beta chain was captured in a study of immune characterization of retroperitoneal liposarcoma. CDR1 SGHNT and CDR2 YENEEA come from the germline V gene. Trimming cost V 7 bases and J 11 bases, with 26 bases left between them. The CDR3 is 15 amino acids. A single record per CDR3 protein comes from TCRdb applying MiXCR to the PCR reads. The repertoire consists of about 7,600 distinct CDR3 sequences, with over 40% occurring once and the leading ten covering about 16%. Source material: tumor tissue. The chain joins TRBV11-3 to TRBJ2-5; D ambiguous. This TCR was sampled from a male donor with retroperitoneal liposarcoma. CDR3 sequence: CASIRSATSRNEQYF. CDR3 nucleotide sequence: TGTGCCAGCATAAGGTCAGCGACGTCTCGAAATGAGCAGTACTTC.